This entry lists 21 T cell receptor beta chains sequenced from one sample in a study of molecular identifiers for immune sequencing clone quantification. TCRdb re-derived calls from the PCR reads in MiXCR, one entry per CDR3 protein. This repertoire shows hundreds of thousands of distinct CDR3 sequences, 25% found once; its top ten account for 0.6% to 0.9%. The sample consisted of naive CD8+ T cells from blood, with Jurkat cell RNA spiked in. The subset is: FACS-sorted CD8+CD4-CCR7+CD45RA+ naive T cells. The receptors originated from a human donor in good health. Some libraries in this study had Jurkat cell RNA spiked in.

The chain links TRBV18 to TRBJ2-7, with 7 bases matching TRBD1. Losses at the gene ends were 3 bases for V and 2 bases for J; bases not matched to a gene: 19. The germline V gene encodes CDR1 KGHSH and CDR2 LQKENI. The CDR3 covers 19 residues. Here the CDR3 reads CASSPTPGQSLSPTYEQYF. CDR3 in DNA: TGTGCCAGCTCACCCACTCCGGGACAGAGCCTTTCCCCTACCTACGAGCAGTACTTC.

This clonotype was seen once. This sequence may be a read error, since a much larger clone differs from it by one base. CDR3 loop: CTSSYSQGAYEQYF. In DNA form, the CDR3 reads TGTACCAGCAGTTACTCCCAGGGGGCCTACGAGCAGTACTTC. The genes are TRBV6-5 and TRBJ2-7, with 7 bases identical to TRBD1. The CDR3 has 14 amino acids. Germline V gives CDR1 MNHEY, CDR2 SVGAGI.

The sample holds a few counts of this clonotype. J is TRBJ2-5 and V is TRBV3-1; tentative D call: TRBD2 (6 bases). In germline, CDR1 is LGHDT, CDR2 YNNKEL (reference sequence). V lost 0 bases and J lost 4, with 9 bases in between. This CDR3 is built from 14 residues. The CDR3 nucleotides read TGTGCCAGCAGCCAAGATTCTAGCGCAGAGACCCAGTACTTC. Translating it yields CASSQDSSAETQYF.

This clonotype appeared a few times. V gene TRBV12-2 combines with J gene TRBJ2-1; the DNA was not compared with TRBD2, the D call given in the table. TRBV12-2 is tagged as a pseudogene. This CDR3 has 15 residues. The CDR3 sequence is CASRSPSGSSGEQFF. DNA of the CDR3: TGTGCAAGTCGCTCACCTAGCGGGAGCTCTGGTGAGCAGTTCTTC.

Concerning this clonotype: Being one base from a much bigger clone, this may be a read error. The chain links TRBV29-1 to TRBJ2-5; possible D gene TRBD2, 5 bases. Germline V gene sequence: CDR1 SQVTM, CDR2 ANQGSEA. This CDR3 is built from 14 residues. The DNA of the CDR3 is TGCAGCGTTGGTTCCGGGGTGTTCCAAGGGACCCAGTACTTC. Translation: CSVGSGVFQGTQYF. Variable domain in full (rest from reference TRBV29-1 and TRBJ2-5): SAVISQKPSRDICQRGTSLTIQCQVDSQVTMMFWYRQQPGQSLTLIATANQGSEATYESGFVIDKFPISRPNLTFSTLTVSNMSPEDSSIYLCSVGSGVFQGTQYFGPGTRLLVL.

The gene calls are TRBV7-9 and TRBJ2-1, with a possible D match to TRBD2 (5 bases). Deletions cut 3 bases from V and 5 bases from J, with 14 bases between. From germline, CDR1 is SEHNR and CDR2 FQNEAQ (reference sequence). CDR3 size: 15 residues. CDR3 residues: CASSFVEGYDNEQFF. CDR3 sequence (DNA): TGTGCCAGCAGCTTCGTTGAGGGATACGACAATGAGCAGTTCTTC. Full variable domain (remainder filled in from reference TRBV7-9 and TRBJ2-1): DTGVSQNPRHKITKRGQNVTFRCDPISEHNRLYWYRQTLGQGPEFLTYFQNEAQLEKSRLLSDRFSAERPKGSFSTLEIQRTEQGDSAMYLCASSFVEGYDNEQFFGPGTRLTVL.

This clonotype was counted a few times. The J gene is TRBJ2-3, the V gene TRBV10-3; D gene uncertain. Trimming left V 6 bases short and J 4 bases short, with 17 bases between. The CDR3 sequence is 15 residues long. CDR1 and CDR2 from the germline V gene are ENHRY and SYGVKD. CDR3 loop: CAIRDLVGLADTQYF. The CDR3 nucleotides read TGTGCCATCAGGGACCTCGTAGGGCTGGCAGATACGCAGTATTTT.

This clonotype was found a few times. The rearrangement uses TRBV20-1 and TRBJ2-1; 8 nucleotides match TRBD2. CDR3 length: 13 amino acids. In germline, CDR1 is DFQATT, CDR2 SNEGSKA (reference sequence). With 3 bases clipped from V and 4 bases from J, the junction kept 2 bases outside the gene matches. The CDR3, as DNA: TGCAGTGCTAGTTTAGCGGGGTACAATGAGCAGTTCTTC. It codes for CSASLAGYNEQFF.

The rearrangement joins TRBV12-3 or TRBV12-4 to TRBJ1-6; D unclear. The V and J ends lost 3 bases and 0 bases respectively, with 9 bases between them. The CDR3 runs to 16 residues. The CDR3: CASSLELSSYNSPLHF. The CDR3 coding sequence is TGTGCCAGCAGTTTGGAGTTAAGCTCCTATAATTCACCCCTCCACTTT.

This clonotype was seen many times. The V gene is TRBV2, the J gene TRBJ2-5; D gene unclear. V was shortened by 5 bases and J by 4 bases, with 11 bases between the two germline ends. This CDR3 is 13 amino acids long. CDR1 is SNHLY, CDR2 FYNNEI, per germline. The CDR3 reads CASSSQHGETQYF. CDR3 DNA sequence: TGTGCCAGCAGTTCCCAACATGGAGAGACCCAGTACTTC.

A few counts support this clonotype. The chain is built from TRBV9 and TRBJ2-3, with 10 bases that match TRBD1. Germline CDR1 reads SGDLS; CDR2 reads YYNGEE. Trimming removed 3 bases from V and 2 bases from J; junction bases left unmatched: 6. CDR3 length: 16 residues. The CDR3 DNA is TGTGCCAGCAGCGCCCGACAGGGGGCTTCCACAGATACGCAGTATTTT. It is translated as CASSARQGASTDTQYF.

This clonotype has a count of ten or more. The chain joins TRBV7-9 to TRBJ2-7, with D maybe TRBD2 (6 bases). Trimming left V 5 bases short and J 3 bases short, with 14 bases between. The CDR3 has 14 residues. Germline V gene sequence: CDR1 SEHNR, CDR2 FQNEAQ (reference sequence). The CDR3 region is CASSPGGVYYEQYF. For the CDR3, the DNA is TGTGCCAGCAGCCCCGGAGGGGTTTACTACGAGCAGTACTTC.

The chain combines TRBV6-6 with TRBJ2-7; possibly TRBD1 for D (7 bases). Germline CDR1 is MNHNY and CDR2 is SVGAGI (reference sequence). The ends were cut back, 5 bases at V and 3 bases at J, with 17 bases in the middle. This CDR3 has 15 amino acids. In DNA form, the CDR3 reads TGTGCCAGCAGTCCTCGCGCGGGACAGAACTACGAGCAGTACTTC. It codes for CASSPRAGQNYEQYF.

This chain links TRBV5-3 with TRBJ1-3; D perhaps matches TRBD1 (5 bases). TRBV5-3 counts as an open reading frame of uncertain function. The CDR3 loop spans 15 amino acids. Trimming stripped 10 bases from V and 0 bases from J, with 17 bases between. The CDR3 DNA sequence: TGTGCCGGCAGCGCTGACAGATTCTCTGGAAACACCATATATTTT. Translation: CAGSADRFSGNTIYF.

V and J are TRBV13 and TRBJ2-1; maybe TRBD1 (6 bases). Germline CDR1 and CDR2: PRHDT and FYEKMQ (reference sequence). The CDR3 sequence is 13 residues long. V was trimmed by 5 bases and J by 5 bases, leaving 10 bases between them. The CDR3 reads CASSPWTDNEQFF. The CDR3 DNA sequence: TGTGCCAGCAGCCCCTGGACAGACAATGAGCAGTTCTTC.

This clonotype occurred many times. CDR3 sequence: CSAPSHRVASYEQYF. Written as DNA, the CDR3 is TGCAGTGCTCCATCCCACAGGGTCGCGTCCTACGAGCAGTACTTC. This chain connects TRBV20-1 to TRBJ2-7, with a tentative D call TRBD1 (6 bases). The CDR3 is 15 residues long. Germline CDR1 reads DFQATT; CDR2 reads SNEGSKA (reference sequence). V lost 5 bases to trimming and J lost 1 base, with 18 bases between them.

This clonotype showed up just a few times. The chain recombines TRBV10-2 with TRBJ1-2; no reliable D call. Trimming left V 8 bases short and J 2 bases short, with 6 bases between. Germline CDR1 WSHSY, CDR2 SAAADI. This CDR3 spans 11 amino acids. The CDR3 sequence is CASGENYGYTF. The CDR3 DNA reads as TGCGCCAGCGGAGAAAACTATGGCTACACCTTC.

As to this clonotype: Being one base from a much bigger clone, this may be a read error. The CDR3 loop reads CASTRGTSGYNGQFF. CDR3 bases: TGTGCCAGCACCCGAGGGACTAGCGGCTACAATGGGCAGTTCTTC. This sequence joins TRBV7-2 and TRBJ2-1; 11 bases are shared with TRBD2. The CDR3 consists of 15 residues. CDR1 and CDR2 from the germline V gene are SGHTA and FQGNSA.

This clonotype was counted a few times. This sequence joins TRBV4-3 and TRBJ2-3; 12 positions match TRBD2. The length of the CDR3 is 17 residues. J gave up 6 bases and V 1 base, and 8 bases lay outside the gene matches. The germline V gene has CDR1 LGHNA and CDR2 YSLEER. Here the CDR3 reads CASSQATSGGRMDTQYF. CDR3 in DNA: TGCGCCAGCAGCCAAGCGACTAGCGGGGGACGGATGGATACGCAGTATTTT.

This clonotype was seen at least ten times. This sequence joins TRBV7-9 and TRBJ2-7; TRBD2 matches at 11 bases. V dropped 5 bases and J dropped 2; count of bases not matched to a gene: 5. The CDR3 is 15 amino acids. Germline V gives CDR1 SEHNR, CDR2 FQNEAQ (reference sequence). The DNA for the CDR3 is TGTGCCAGCAGCCCCACTAGCGGGAGAACCTACGAGCAGTACTTC. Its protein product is CASSPTSGRTYEQYF.

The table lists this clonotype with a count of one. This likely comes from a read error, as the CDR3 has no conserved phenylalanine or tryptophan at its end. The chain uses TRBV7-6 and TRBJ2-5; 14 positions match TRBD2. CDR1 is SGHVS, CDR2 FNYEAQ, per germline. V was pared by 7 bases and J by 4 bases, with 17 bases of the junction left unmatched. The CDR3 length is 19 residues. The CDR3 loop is CASNLLPGTSGGSRETQYL. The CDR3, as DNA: TGTGCCAGCAACCTCCTCCCCGGGACTAGCGGGGGCTCTCGAGAGACCCAGTACCTC.